The 12 T cell receptor beta chains given below trace back to one sample, sequenced in a study of blood T cells in healthy people across ages. Combining a sample-barcoded 5' primer with a J-beta primer mix, a second PCR ran for roughly 7 to 11 cycles. TCRdb recomputed calls from the 5' RACE reads with MiXCR, one row per CDR3 protein. Among over 1,500,000 distinct CDR3 sequences listed, roughly 52% were seen once. Sequenced: blood. These receptors were obtained from a woman aged 40 to 49 in good health.

V and J are TRBV5-1 and TRBJ2-2; D is ambiguous. The CDR3 totals 13 residues. Germline V CDR1 and CDR2: SGHRS, YFSETQ. V was cut by 0 bases and J by 6 bases, with 6 bases left in between. The CDR3 sequence is CASSLVVSGELFF. The DNA for the CDR3 is TGCGCCAGCAGCTTGGTGGTATCCGGGGAGCTGTTTTTT.

V usage is TRBV3-1 and J usage is TRBJ1-5; D gene ambiguous. The ends were cut back, 1 base at V and 0 bases at J, with 10 bases in the middle. Germline V gene sequence: CDR1 LGHDT, CDR2 YNNKEL (reference sequence). There are 16 residues in the CDR3. The CDR3 coding sequence is TGTGCCAGCAGCCAAGGTGGCAGTTATAGCAATCAGCCCCAGCATTTT. Residues: CASSQGGSYSNQPQHF.

This clonotype has more than one count but fewer than ten. The V and J genes are TRBV6-6 and TRBJ1-2; D is possibly TRBD1 (6 bases). Between the trimmed V and J ends, which lost 7 bases and 6 bases, there was a span of 18 bases. This CDR3 is built from 14 residues. Germline assignment: CDR1 MNHNY and CDR2 SVGAGI (reference sequence). As DNA, the CDR3 is TGTGCCAGCACCCATCAGGGCGGGGGCGATGGCTACACCTTC. The encoded protein is CASTHQGGGDGYTF.

The V gene is TRBV6-6, the J gene TRBJ1-1; D unclear. V was cut by 5 bases and J by 3 bases, with 4 bases left in between. The CDR3 spans 11 residues. Germline CDR1 is MNHNY and CDR2 is SVGAGI (reference sequence). The CDR3 DNA is TGTGCCAGCAGTCCAGACACTGAAGCTTTCTTT. This translates into CASSPDTEAFF.

The chain recombines TRBV4-3 with TRBJ2-7; 7 nucleotides agree with TRBD2. The trim removed 0 bases at V and 7 bases at J, leaving 18 bases unmatched. The CDR3 length is 18 residues. Germline V CDR1 and CDR2: LGHNA, YSLEER. The CDR3 coding sequence is TGCGCCAGCAGCCAAGAAATGGGGGGGTCTCGCTCCTACAATGAGCAGTACTTC. Encoded protein: CASSQEMGGSRSYNEQYF.

CDR3 coding DNA: TGTGCCAGCAGTGTAATTGAGACAAGTTACGAGCAGTACTTC. Its protein product is CASSVIETSYEQYF. The chain carries TRBV6-1 and TRBJ2-4; no definite D call. The J call is uncertain, as TRBJ2-7 better fits the DNA end. CDR1 and CDR2 (germline): MNHNS, SASEGT. The CDR3 consists of 14 residues.

The V gene is TRBV5-1, the J gene TRBJ1-2, with 7 bases matching TRBD1. Germline CDR1 reads SGHRS; CDR2 reads YFSETQ. V gave up 4 bases and J gave up 7 bases; unmatched junction bases: 7. This CDR3 comprises 13 residues. Written as DNA, the CDR3 is TGCGCCAGCAGCGCCGGGACAGAGGGTGGCTACACCTTC. Its protein is CASSAGTEGGYTF.

This clonotype was seen a few times. The chain links TRBV28 to TRBJ2-5; 7 bases align to TRBD2. This CDR3 is 18 amino acids long. CDR1 is MDHEN and CDR2 is SYDVKM in the germline V gene. V dropped 4 bases and J dropped 2; count of bases not matched to a gene: 16. The CDR3: CASSCFWLAALPQETQYF. For the CDR3, the DNA is TGTGCCAGCAGTTGCTTCTGGCTAGCGGCGTTGCCTCAAGAGACCCAGTACTTC.

The CDR3 region is CASSLRLAREQYF. For the CDR3, the DNA is TGTGCCAGCAGTCTCAGACTAGCGCGTGAGCAGTACTTC. V usage is TRBV27 and J usage is TRBJ2-1, with 8 bases identical to TRBD2. The J call could be wrong; TRBJ2-7 is a better fit for the DNA end. CDR3 size: 13 residues. Per the germline V gene, CDR1 is MNHEY and CDR2 is SMNVEV (reference sequence).

The chain is built from TRBV9 and TRBJ2-1, with 9 bases matching TRBD2. Trimming took 4 bases from V and 2 from J; bases not matched to a gene: 4. Germline V lookup: CDR1 SGDLS, CDR2 YYNGEE. The CDR3 runs 15 residues. In DNA form, the CDR3 reads TGTGCCAGCAGCCCCGGGACTAGCCCCTACAATGAGCAGTTCTTC. Protein product: CASSPGTSPYNEQFF.

This chain links TRBV7-2 with TRBJ2-7; weak D call: TRBD2 (5 bases). The CDR3 totals 18 residues. V was pared by 2 bases and J by 10 bases, with 30 bases between. Germline values: CDR1 SGHTA, CDR2 FQGNSA. The CDR3 DNA reads TGTGCCAGCAGCTTAAAGGTCGGGATTTTCTCGACACCTCAGCTTCAGTACTTC. It encodes CASSLKVGIFSTPQLQYF.

In this sample, this clonotype turned up a few times. The genes are TRBV6-5 and TRBJ1-5; no definite D call. CDR3 length: 14 residues. CDR1 is MNHEY, CDR2 SVGAGI, per germline. V dropped 6 bases and J dropped 2 bases, with 11 bases sitting between them. CDR3 loop: CASSEDGRNQPQHF. In DNA, the CDR3 is TGTGCCAGCAGCGAGGACGGACGCAATCAGCCCCAGCATTTT.